This T cell receptor (beta chain) originates from a study of shared clonotypes between healthy human individuals. TCRdb keeps only in-frame clones here, not all; method: immunoSEQ multiplex PCR. The sample consists of just over 2,000,000 clones, 90% to 95% of them appearing once. Each of the donors was a healthy adult who was HIV-negative and had not had a recent acute infection or vaccination. CD45RA-negative memory and CD45RA+ naive subsets were split from the CD4+ cells. Trimming cost V 1 base and J 2 bases; bases outside gene matches: 4. The CDR3 runs to 16 residues. CDR1 ENHRY and CDR2 SYGVKD come from the germline V gene.

The clonotype comes from a man between 18 and 29 years old in good health. Input material: naive CD4+ T cells sorted from blood. Subset noted: CD45RA+ positively selected. The chain uses TRBV10-3 and TRBJ2-7; 11 bases align to TRBD2. The CDR3 loop is CAISELGTSGTYEQYF. DNA for the CDR3: TGTGCCATCAGTGAGTTAGGGACTAGCGGTACCTACGAGCAGTACTTC.